Following are 28 T cell receptor beta chains from one sample sequenced in a study of blood T cell repertoires in COVID-19. Repertoires were generated with immunoSEQ multiplex PCR, while TCRdb's copy carries only in-frame clones and drops some. The table shows about 160,000 clones, with around 84% occurring only once. Sequenced: peripheral blood. The origin of the receptors is a man in his sixties with COVID-19, enrolled during active disease.

This clone was detected a few times. This chain links TRBV5-5 with TRBJ1-2; no reliable D call. V shed 1 base and J shed 2 bases, with 12 bases lying between them. Germline loops: CDR1 SGHKS, CDR2 YYEKEE (reference sequence). The CDR3 covers 15 residues. This CDR3 reads CASSLFSGLNYGYTF. CDR3 coding DNA: TGTGCCAGCAGCTTGTTCTCGGGGTTGAACTATGGCTACACCTTC. The variable domain in full, with the rest retrieved from reference TRBV5-5 and TRBJ1-2, is DAGVTQSPTHLIKTRGQQVTLRCSPISGHKSVSWYQQVLGQGPQFIFQYYEKEERGRGNFPDRFSARQFPNYSSELNVNALLLGDSALYLCASSLFSGLNYGYTFGSGTRLTVV.

The rearrangement uses TRBV29-1 and TRBJ1-4; TRBD1 aligns across 10 bases. V shed 6 bases and J 0 bases; nucleotides not matched to a gene: 7. Germline V CDR1 and CDR2: SQVTM, ANQGSEA. The CDR3 contains 16 residues. The CDR3 DNA is TGCAGCGTCACCGGGACAGGGGCCTCAACTAATGAAAAACTGTTTTTT. As protein: CSVTGTGASTNEKLFF.

This chain's CDR3 is CASSLGLAGGGYEQYF. CDR3 DNA sequence: TGTGCCAGCAGCTTGGGACTAGCGGGAGGTGGGTACGAGCAGTACTTC. This chain connects TRBV11-2 to TRBJ2-7; 15 bases align to TRBD2. The V and J ends lost 3 bases and 4 bases, in that order; junction bases with no gene match: 4. Germline assignment: CDR1 SGHAT and CDR2 FQNNGV. There are 16 residues in the CDR3.

This CDR3 is CASSPSAGYNSPLHF. The CDR3 bases are TGTGCCAGCTCACCATCGGCAGGGTATAATTCACCCCTCCACTTT. V is TRBV18 and J is TRBJ1-6, with a tentative D call TRBD1 (5 bases). The CDR3 sequence is 15 residues long. Trimming took off 2 bases at V and 4 bases at J, with 9 bases between the two ends. Germline V CDR1 and CDR2: KGHSH, LQKENI.

The chain employs TRBV29-1 and TRBJ2-3, with TRBD1 matching 9 bases. J lost 2 bases, V lost 6 bases, and 6 bases had no gene match. CDR3 length: 14 residues. The germline V gene encodes CDR1 SQVTM and CDR2 ANQGSEA. For the CDR3, the DNA is TGCAGCGTAGACGGACAGGGGCTCACAGATACGCAGTATTTT. It encodes CSVDGQGLTDTQYF.

The V and J genes are TRBV19 and TRBJ1-5; 10 bases match TRBD1. The CDR3 totals 17 residues. V trimming: 5 bases; J trimming: 2 bases; junction bases outside the gene matches: 9. Germline V gene lookup returns CDR1 LNHDA and CDR2 SQIVND (reference sequence). The CDR3 DNA sequence: TGTGCCAGTAGTCTGGATGGGACAGGGGCCCGCAATCAGCCCCAGCATTTT. It yields the protein CASSLDGTGARNQPQHF.

The rearrangement links TRBV24-1 to TRBJ2-5, with 7 nucleotides matching TRBD2. The CDR3 has 15 amino acids. Germline-derived CDR1 and CDR2 are KGHDR and SFDVKD. Germline trimming cut 0 bases from V and 3 bases from J; bases unmatched to any gene: 3. The CDR3 region is CATSDLLRGKETQYF. The CDR3 region has the DNA TGTGCCACCAGTGATTTGTTGCGGGGGAAAGAGACCCAGTACTTC.

The chain employs TRBV6-1 and TRBJ2-2; no definite D call. This CDR3 region has 16 residues. V was clipped by 4 bases and J by 5 bases, with 17 bases between them. Germline V gives CDR1 MNHNS, CDR2 SASEGT. Here the CDR3 reads CASSVQVQIVTGELFF. CDR3 sequence (DNA): TGTGCCAGCAGTGTTCAGGTCCAGATTGTGACCGGGGAGCTGTTTTTT.

The gene calls are TRBV6-5 and TRBJ2-6; D is perhaps TRBD1 (6 bases). CDR1 is MNHEY and CDR2 is SVGAGI in the germline V gene. The CDR3 length is 14 residues. The ends were cut back, 6 bases at V and 2 bases at J, with 8 bases in the middle. The CDR3 reads CASRTGTGANVLTF. CDR3 DNA: TGTGCCAGCAGAACAGGGACTGGGGCCAACGTCCTGACTTTC.

The V and J genes are TRBV28 and TRBJ2-7; no reliable D call. Deletions cut 7 bases from V and 6 bases from J, with 7 bases between. Germline V gene sequence: CDR1 MDHEN, CDR2 SYDVKM. This CDR3 is built from 10 residues. DNA of the CDR3: TGTGCCAGCAAACGGGTCGAGCAGTACTTC. Protein sequence: CASKRVEQYF.

The chain recombines TRBV7-8 with TRBJ2-3; 11 nucleotides match TRBD2. Per germline, CDR1 SGHVS and CDR2 FQNEAQ. J gave up 0 bases and V 4 bases, and 18 bases lay outside the gene matches. This CDR3 region has 21 residues. This chain's CDR3 is CASSWGGIAGGQRPSTDTQYF. The CDR3 region has the DNA TGTGCCAGCAGCTGGGGAGGGATAGCGGGGGGGCAACGCCCTAGCACAGATACGCAGTATTTT.

The rearrangement uses TRBV19 and TRBJ1-5, with 8 bases lining up with TRBD1. There are 14 residues in the CDR3. V gave up 10 bases and J gave up 9 bases; unmatched junction bases: 14. Germline V gene lookup returns CDR1 LNHDA and CDR2 SQIVND (reference sequence). The chain's CDR3 is CATSGQGNGPPQHF. In DNA, the CDR3 is TGTGCCACCTCAGGACAGGGAAATGGACCGCCCCAGCATTTT. Drawing the rest from reference TRBV19 and TRBJ1-5, the complete variable domain is DGGITQSPKYLFRKEGQNVTLSCEQNLNHDAMYWYRQDPGQGLRLIYYSQIVNDFQKGDIAEGYSVSREKKESFPLTVTSAQKNPTAFYLCATSGQGNGPPQHFGDGTRLSIL.

On this clone: The sample carries other DNA sequences with the same CDR3. This rearrangement joins TRBV7-9 to TRBJ2-5; unclear D gene. Germline loops: CDR1 SEHNR, CDR2 FQNEAQ (reference sequence). The V end was cut by 0 bases, the J end by 3 bases, with 8 bases between. This CDR3 is 14 amino acids long. Written as DNA, the CDR3 is TGTGCCAGCAGCTTAGCGGTTTTAGAAGAGACCCAGTACTTC. It is translated as CASSLAVLEETQYF.

V and J are TRBV29-1 and TRBJ1-1; D remains unclear. Trimming took off 1 base at V and 1 base at J, with 7 bases between the two ends. CDR1 is SQVTM and CDR2 is ANQGSEA in the germline V gene. This CDR3 region has 13 residues. In nucleotides, the CDR3 is TGCAGCGTTGAAGGCCGGAGGAACACTGAAGCTTTCTTT. Translation gives CSVEGRRNTEAFF.

The rearrangement joins TRBV28 to TRBJ2-7; 7 nucleotides match TRBD2. This CDR3 has 13 amino acids. V gave up 8 bases and J gave up 11 bases; unmatched junction bases: 15. The germline gives CDR1 MDHEN, CDR2 SYDVKM. CDR3 sequence (DNA): TGTGCCAGCTCCCCCGTACAGCAGCGGGGAAAGTACTTC. Encoded protein: CASSPVQQRGKYF.

This sequence joins TRBV7-9 and TRBJ1-4, with D maybe TRBD1 (5 bases). The CDR3 runs 15 residues. Trimming pared 3 bases from V and 7 bases from J, leaving 15 bases between. The germline CDR1 and CDR2 sequences are SEHNR and FQNEAQ (reference sequence). For the CDR3, the DNA is TGTGCCAGCAGCTTTGGGTCAGGGAACGGTGAAAAACTGTTTTTT. Amino acids: CASSFGSGNGEKLFF.

This chain joins TRBV13 and TRBJ2-1, with 9 bases that match TRBD2. Trimming took 5 bases from V and 0 from J; bases not matched to a gene: 23. The germline V gene encodes CDR1 PRHDT and CDR2 FYEKMQ (reference sequence). The CDR3 has 22 amino acids. This CDR3 is CASSPSFPATSGVLLSYNEQFF. The CDR3 DNA reads TGTGCCAGCAGCCCCTCCTTCCCGGCGACTAGCGGAGTTCTTCTCTCCTACAATGAGCAGTTCTTC.

The V and J genes are TRBV7-9 and TRBJ2-1; tentatively, D is TRBD1 (6 bases). CDR3 size: 15 residues. V shed 1 base and J shed 7 bases, with 14 bases lying between them. In germline, CDR1 is SEHNR, CDR2 FQNEAQ (reference sequence). CDR3 sequence reads: CASSLGQGRANEQFF. In nucleotides, the CDR3 is TGTGCCAGCAGCTTAGGTCAGGGGCGAGCAAATGAGCAGTTCTTC.

The chain carries TRBV12-3 or TRBV12-4 and TRBJ2-7; perhaps TRBD1 as D (5 bases). Trimming removed 3 bases at V and 3 bases at J, with 6 bases between. CDR3 length: 12 amino acids. CDR3: CASSFGHYEQYF. The CDR3 coding sequence is TGTGCCAGCAGTTTTGGACACTACGAGCAGTACTTC.

The chain couples TRBV21-1 to TRBJ2-3; the D call in the table, TRBD1, was not verified against the DNA. TRBV21-1 is listed as a pseudogene. The CDR3 consists of 16 residues. CDR3 protein: CASTPDWDSNTDTQYF. CDR3 nucleotides: TGTGCCAGCACTCCCGACTGGGACAGCAACACAGATACGCAGTATTTT.

Only one count was recorded for this clone. This chain connects TRBV18 to TRBJ1-1; D is unclear. V was shortened by 6 bases and J by 8 bases, with 16 bases between the two germline ends. The germline gives CDR1 KGHSH, CDR2 LQKENI. The length of the CDR3 is 13 residues. The CDR3 loop is CASSPTQTLEAFF. The CDR3, as DNA: TGTGCCAGCTCCCCGACTCAGACCCTAGAAGCTTTCTTT.

In its sample, this clone was seen once. The identical CDR3 is also encoded by other nucleotide sequences in the sample. The chain has TRBV18 and TRBJ1-1; D might be TRBD1 (6 bases). Germline V gene sequence: CDR1 KGHSH, CDR2 LQKENI. This CDR3 has 14 residues. Trimming cost V 4 bases and J 0 bases, with 9 bases left between them. The CDR3 DNA follows: TGTGCCAGCTCACGAGACAGGATGAACACTGAAGCTTTCTTT. Translated, it gives CASSRDRMNTEAFF.

The V and J genes are TRBV19 and TRBJ1-5; 7 bases align to TRBD1. Trimming cost V 0 bases and J 3 bases; bases outside gene matches: 11. CDR3 size: 18 residues. Looked up from germline, CDR1 is LNHDA and CDR2 is SQIVND (reference sequence). CDR3 sequence: CASSIDKVSGQSNQPQHF. CDR3 DNA sequence: TGTGCCAGTAGTATAGATAAGGTGTCGGGACAGTCCAATCAGCCCCAGCATTTT.

V usage is TRBV28 and J usage is TRBJ2-6; TRBD1 aligns across 9 bases. J lost 2 bases, V lost 6 bases, and 5 bases had no gene match. The length of the CDR3 is 16 residues. Germline CDR1 reads MDHEN; CDR2 reads SYDVKM. CDR3 nucleotides: TGTGCCAGCAGCCCACGGACAGGGGCTGGGGCCAACGTCCTGACTTTC. It specifies CASSPRTGAGANVLTF.

The chain employs TRBV19 and TRBJ1-5; possible D gene TRBD1, 5 bases. V lost 0 bases to trimming and J lost 7 bases, with 10 bases between them. Germline V gene sequence: CDR1 LNHDA, CDR2 SQIVND (reference sequence). The CDR3 spans 14 residues. CDR3 in amino acids: CASSIERGGQPQHF. In nucleotides, the CDR3 is TGTGCCAGTAGTATAGAAAGGGGTGGCCAGCCCCAGCATTTT. Full variable domain (rest looked up from reference TRBV19 and TRBJ1-5): DGGITQSPKYLFRKEGQNVTLSCEQNLNHDAMYWYRQDPGQGLRLIYYSQIVNDFQKGDIAEGYSVSREKKESFPLTVTSAQKNPTAFYLCASSIERGGQPQHFGDGTRLSIL.

The V and J genes are TRBV4-1 and TRBJ1-1; D might be TRBD1 (5 bases). The germline V gene has CDR1 MGHRA and CDR2 YSYEKL. The CDR3 length is 15 residues. Trimming stripped 2 bases from V and 4 bases from J, with 14 bases between. CDR3 residues: CASSQPQGVGTEAFF. DNA of the CDR3: TGCGCCAGCAGCCAACCCCAGGGTGTGGGCACTGAAGCTTTCTTT.

The table lists this clone with a count of one. CDR3 sequence: CSVERVKDTQYF. The CDR3, as DNA: TGCAGCGTTGAGAGGGTTAAAGATACGCAGTATTTT. The rearrangement uses TRBV29-1 and TRBJ2-3, with TRBD2 as a possible D gene (5 bases). Germline values: CDR1 SQVTM, CDR2 ANQGSEA. V was trimmed by 3 bases and J by 5 bases, leaving 9 bases between them. CDR3 size: 12 residues.

The CDR3, as DNA: TGCAGCGTTGAGGGACGGACAGGTCGAGAGACCCAGTACTTC. Translation gives CSVEGRTGRETQYF. V gene TRBV29-1 combines with J gene TRBJ2-5; 7 bases align to TRBD1. The CDR3 sequence is 14 residues long. Per germline, CDR1 SQVTM and CDR2 ANQGSEA. V dropped 3 bases and J dropped 4; count of bases not matched to a gene: 8.